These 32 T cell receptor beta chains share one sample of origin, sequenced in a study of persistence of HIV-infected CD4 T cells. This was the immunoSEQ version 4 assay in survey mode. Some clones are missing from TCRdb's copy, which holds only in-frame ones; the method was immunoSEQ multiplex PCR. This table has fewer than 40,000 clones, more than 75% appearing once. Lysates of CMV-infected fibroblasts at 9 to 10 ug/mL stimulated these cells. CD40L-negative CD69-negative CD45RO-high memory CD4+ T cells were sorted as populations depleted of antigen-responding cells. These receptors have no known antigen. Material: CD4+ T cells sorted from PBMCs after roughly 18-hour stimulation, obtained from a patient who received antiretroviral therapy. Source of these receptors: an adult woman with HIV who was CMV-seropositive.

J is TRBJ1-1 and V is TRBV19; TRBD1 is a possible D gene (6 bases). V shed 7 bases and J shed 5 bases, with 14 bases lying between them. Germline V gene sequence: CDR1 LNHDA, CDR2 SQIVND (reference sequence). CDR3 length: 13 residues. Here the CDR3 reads CASNQDRRTEAFF. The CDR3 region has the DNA TGTGCCAGTAACCAGGACAGAAGGACTGAAGCTTTCTTT.

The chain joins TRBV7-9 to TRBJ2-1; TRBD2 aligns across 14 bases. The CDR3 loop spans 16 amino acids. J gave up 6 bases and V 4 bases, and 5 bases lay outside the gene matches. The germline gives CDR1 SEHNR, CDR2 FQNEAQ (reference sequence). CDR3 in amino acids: CASSSGTSGSGNEQFF. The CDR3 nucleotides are TGTGCCAGCAGCTCCGGGACTAGCGGGAGTGGCAATGAGCAGTTCTTC. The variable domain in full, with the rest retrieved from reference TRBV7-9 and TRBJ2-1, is DTGVSQNPRHKITKRGQNVTFRCDPISEHNRLYWYRQTLGQGPEFLTYFQNEAQLEKSRLLSDRFSAERPKGSFSTLEIQRTEQGDSAMYLCASSSGTSGSGNEQFFGPGTRLTVL.

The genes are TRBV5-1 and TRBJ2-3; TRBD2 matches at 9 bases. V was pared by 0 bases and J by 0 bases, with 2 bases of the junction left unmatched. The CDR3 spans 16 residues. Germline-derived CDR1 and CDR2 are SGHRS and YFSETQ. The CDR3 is CASSLGGGASTDTQYF. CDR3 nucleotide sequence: TGCGCCAGCAGCTTGGGCGGGGGGGCCAGCACAGATACGCAGTATTTT.

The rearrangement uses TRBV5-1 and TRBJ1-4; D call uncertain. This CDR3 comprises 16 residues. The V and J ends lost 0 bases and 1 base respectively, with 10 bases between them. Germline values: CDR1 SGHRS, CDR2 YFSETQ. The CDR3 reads CASSLGALRTNEKLFF. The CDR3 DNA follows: TGCGCCAGCAGCTTGGGAGCCCTTAGAACTAATGAAAAACTGTTTTTT. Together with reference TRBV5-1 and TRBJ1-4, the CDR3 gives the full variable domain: KAGVTQTPRYLIKTRGQQVTLSCSPISGHRSVSWYQQTPGQGLQFLFEYFSETQRNKGNFPGRFSGRQFSNSRSEMNVSTLELGDSALYLCASSLGALRTNEKLFFGSGTQLSVL.

The CDR3 sequence is CASSFKRGTGELFF. The CDR3 bases are TGTGCCAGCAGCTTTAAGAGGGGGACCGGGGAGCTGTTTTTT. The chain links TRBV7-8 to TRBJ2-2, with D tentatively TRBD1 (6 bases). Germline V CDR1 and CDR2: SGHVS, FQNEAQ. The ends were cut back, 3 bases at V and 5 bases at J, with 10 bases in the middle. This CDR3 is 14 amino acids long.

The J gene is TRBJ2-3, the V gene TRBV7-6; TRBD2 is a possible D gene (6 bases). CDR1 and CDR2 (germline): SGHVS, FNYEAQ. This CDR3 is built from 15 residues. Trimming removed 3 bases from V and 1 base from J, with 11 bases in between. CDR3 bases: TGTGCCAGCAGCTTGGGCGGGGCCCGCACAGATACGCAGTATTTT. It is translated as CASSLGGARTDTQYF.

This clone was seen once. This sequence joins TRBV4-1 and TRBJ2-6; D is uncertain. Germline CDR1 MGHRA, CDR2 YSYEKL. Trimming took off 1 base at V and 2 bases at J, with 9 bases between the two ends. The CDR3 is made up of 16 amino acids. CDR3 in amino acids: CASSQGESPGANVLTF. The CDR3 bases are TGCGCCAGCAGCCAAGGAGAAAGCCCTGGGGCCAACGTCCTGACTTTC.

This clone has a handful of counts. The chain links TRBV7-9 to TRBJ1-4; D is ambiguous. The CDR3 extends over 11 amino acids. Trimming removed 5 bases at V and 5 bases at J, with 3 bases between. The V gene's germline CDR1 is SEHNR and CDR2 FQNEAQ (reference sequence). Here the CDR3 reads CASSPNEKLFF. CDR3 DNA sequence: TGTGCCAGCAGCCCAAATGAAAAACTGTTTTTT.

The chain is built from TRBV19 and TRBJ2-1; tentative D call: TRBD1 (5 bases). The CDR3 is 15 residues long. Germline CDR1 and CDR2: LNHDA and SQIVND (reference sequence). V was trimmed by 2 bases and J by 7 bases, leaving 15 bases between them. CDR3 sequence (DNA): TGTGCCAGTAGTATAACGGAAGGCAGGGTGAATGAGCAGTTCTTC. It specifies CASSITEGRVNEQFF.

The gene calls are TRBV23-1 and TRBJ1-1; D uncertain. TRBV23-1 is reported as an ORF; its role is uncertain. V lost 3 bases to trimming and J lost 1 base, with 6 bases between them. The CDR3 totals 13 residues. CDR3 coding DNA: TGCGCCAGCAGTCATTGTCAGAACACTGAAGCTTTCTTT. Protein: CASSHCQNTEAFF.

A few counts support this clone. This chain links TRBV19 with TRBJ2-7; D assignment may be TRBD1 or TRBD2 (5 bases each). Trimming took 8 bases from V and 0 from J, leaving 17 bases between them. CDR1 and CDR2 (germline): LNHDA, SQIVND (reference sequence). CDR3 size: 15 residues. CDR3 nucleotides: TGTGCCAGTCGCCCATCAGGGACGCTCTCCTACGAGCAGTACTTC. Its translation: CASRPSGTLSYEQYF.

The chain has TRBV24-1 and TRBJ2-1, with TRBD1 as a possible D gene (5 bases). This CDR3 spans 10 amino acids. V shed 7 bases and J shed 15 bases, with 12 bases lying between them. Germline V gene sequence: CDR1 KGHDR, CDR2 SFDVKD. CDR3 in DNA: TGTGCCACCAGCCTTAAAAGGGGGTTCTTC. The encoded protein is CATSLKRGFF.

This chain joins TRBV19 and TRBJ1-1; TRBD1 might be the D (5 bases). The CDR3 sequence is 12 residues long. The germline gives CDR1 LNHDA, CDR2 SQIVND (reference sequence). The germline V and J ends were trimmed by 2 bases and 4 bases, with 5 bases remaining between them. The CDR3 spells CASSIQGTEAFF. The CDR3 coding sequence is TGTGCCAGTAGTATACAGGGCACTGAAGCTTTCTTT.

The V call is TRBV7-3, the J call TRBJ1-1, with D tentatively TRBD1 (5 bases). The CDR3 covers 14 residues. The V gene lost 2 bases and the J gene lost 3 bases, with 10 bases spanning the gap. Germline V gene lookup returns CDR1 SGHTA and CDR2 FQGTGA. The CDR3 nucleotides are TGTGCCAGCAGCTTAGGGCAGGGCTACACTGAAGCTTTCTTT. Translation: CASSLGQGYTEAFF.

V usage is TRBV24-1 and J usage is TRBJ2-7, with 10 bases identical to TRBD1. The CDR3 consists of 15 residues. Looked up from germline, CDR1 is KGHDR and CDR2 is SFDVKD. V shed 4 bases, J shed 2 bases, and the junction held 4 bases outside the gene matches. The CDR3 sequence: CATSDRGTGAYEQYF. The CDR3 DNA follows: TGTGCCACCAGTGACCGCGGGACAGGGGCCTACGAGCAGTACTTC.

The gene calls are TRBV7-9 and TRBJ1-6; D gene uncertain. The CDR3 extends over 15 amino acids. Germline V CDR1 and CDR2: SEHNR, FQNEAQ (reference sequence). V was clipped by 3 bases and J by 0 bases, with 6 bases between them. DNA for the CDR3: TGTGCCAGCAGCTTCGGCAGCTCCTATAATTCACCCCTCCACTTT. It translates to CASSFGSSYNSPLHF. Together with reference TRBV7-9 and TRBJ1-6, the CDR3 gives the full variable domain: DTGVSQNPRHKITKRGQNVTFRCDPISEHNRLYWYRQTLGQGPEFLTYFQNEAQLEKSRLLSDRFSAERPKGSFSTLEIQRTEQGDSAMYLCASSFGSSYNSPLHFGNGTRLTVT.

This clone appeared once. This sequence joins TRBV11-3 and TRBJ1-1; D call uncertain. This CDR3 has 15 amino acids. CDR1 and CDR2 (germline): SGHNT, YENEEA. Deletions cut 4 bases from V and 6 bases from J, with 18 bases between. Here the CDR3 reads CASSSQGFTSSEAFF. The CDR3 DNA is TGTGCCAGCAGCTCCCAAGGATTCACTTCGTCTGAAGCTTTCTTT.

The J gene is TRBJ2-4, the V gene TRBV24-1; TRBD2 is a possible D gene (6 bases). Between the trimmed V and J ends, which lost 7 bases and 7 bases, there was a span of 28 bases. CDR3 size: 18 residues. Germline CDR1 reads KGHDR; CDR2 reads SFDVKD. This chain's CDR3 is CATRQRGLFHQRKNIQYF. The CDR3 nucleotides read TGTGCCACCAGACAAAGGGGACTCTTCCACCAAAGAAAGAACATTCAGTACTTC.

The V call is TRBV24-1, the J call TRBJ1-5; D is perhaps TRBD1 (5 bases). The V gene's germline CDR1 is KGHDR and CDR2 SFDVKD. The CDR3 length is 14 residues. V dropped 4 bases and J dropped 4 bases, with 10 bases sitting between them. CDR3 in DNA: TGTGCCACCAGTGACGAACAGGTTAATCAGCCCCAGCATTTT. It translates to CATSDEQVNQPQHF.

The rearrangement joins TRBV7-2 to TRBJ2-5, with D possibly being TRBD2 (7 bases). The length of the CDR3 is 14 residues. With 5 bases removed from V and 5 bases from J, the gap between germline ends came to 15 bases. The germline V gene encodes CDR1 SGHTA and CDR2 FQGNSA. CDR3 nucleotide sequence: TGTGCCAGCAGCAACCGGGGGGCCGGCGAGACCCAGTACTTC. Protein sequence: CASSNRGAGETQYF. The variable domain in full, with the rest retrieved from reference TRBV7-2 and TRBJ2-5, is GAGVSQSPSNKVTEKGKDVELRCDPISGHTALYWYRQSLGQGLEFLIYFQGNSAPDKSGLPSDRFSAERTGGSVSTLTIQRTQQEDSAVYLCASSNRGAGETQYFGPGTRLLVL.

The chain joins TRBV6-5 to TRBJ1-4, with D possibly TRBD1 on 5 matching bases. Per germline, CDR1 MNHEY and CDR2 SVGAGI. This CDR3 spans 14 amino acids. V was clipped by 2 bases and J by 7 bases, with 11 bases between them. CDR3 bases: TGTGCCAGCAGTTACGGGACGGCCGGTGAAAAACTGTTTTTT. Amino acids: CASSYGTAGEKLFF.

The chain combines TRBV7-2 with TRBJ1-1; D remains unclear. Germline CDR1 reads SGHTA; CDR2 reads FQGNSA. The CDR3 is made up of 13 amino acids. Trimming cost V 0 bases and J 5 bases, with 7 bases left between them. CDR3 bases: TGTGCCAGCAGCTTAGCCCCGGCAACTGAAGCTTTCTTT. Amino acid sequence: CASSLAPATEAFF.

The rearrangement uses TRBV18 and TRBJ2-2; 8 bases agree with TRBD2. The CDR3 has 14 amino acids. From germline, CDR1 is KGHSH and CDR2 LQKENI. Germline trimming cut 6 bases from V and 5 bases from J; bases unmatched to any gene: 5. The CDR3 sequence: CASSGLAPTGELFF. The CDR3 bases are TGTGCCAGCTCCGGACTAGCTCCGACCGGGGAGCTGTTTTTT.

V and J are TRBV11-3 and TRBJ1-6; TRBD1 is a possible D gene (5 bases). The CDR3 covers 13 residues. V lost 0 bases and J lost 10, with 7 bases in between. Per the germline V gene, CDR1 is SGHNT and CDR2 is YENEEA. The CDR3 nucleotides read TGTGCCAGCAGCTTAGATTGGGGCTCACCCCTCCACTTT. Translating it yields CASSLDWGSPLHF.

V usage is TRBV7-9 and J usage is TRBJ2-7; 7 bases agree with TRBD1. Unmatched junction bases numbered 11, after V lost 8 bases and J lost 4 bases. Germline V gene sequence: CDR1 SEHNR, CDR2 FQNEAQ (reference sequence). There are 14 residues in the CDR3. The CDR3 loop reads CASGKGAVRYEQYF. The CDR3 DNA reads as TGTGCCAGCGGAAAGGGGGCAGTTCGGTACGAGCAGTACTTC.

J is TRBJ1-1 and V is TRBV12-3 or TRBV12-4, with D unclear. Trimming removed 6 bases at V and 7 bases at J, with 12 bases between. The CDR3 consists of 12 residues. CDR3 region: CASSPDMGEAFF. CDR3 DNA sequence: TGTGCCAGCAGCCCCGACATGGGTGAAGCTTTCTTT.

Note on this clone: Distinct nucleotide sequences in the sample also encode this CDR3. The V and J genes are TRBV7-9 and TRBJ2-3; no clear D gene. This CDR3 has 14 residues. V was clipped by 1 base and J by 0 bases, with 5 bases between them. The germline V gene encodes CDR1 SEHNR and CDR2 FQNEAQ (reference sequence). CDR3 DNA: TGTGCCAGCAGCTTAGATCACAGCACAGATACGCAGTATTTT. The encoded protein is CASSLDHSTDTQYF. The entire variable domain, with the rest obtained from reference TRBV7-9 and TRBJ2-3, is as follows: DTGVSQNPRHKITKRGQNVTFRCDPISEHNRLYWYRQTLGQGPEFLTYFQNEAQLEKSRLLSDRFSAERPKGSFSTLEIQRTEQGDSAMYLCASSLDHSTDTQYFGPGTRLTVL.

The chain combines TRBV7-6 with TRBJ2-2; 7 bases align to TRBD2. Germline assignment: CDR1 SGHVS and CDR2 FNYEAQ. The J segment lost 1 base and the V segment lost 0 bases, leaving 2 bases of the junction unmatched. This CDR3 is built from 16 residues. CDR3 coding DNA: TGTGCCAGCAGCTTAGCATCTAGCGGGAACACCGGGGAGCTGTTTTTT. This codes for CASSLASSGNTGELFF.

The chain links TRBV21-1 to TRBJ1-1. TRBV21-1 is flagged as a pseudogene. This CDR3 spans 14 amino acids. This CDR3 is CASHPNGANTEAFF. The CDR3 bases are TGTGCCAGCCACCCGAACGGGGCGAACACTGAAGCTTTCTTT.

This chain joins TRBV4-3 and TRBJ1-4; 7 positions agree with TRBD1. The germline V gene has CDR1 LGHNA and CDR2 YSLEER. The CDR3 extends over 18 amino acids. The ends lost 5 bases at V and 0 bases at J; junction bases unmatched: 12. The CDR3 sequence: CASSTQQGPLATNEKLFF. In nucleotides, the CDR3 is TGCGCCAGCAGCACCCAACAGGGGCCCCTTGCAACTAATGAAAAACTGTTTTTT.

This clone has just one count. CDR3 nucleotide sequence: TGCGCCAGCAGCTCAGCGACAGCTTATGAAGCTTTCTTT. This gives the protein CASSSATAYEAFF. The V and J genes are TRBV5-1 and TRBJ1-1, with a weak D call TRBD1 (5 bases). The CDR3 runs to 13 residues. Germline CDR1 is SGHRS and CDR2 is YFSETQ. Between the trimmed V and J ends, which lost 3 bases and 7 bases, there was a span of 13 bases.

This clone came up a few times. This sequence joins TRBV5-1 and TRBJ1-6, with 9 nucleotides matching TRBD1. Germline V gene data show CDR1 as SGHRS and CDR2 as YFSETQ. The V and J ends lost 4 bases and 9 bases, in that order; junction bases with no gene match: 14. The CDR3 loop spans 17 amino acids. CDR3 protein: CASSPSEIGTGFSPLHF. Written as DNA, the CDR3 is TGCGCCAGCAGCCCATCGGAGATCGGGACAGGGTTTTCACCCCTCCACTTT.